This TCR beta chain was identified during a study of T cells in Graves' hyperthyroidism and ophthalmopathy. Study-level background: It was at initial diagnosis, before any treatment, that peripheral blood was collected.

TCR beta CDR3 sequences were amplified from RNA transcripts. The TCR CDR3 first-round RT-PCR relied on the HTBI primer set. TCRdb analysed the multiplex PCR reads with MiXCR anew, one entry per CDR3 protein. The sample has fewer than 850,000 distinct CDR3 sequences; 17% are singletons. The CDR3 is 18 amino acids. Trimming cost V 1 base and J 0 bases, with 19 bases left between them. Germline loops: CDR1 SGDLS, CDR2 YYNGEE. Exclusion followed for patients with uncontrolled infection, other autoimmune disease, pregnancy or lactation. Sequencing was done on a sample of blood. The clonotype comes from a man aged 50-60 years with Graves' hyperthyroidism. This sequence joins TRBV9 and TRBJ1-1; D possibly corresponds to TRBD1 (6 bases). The CDR3 DNA reads TGTGCCAGCAGCGTATCGGCACTGACAGGAGATATGAACACTGAAGCTTTCTTT. It translates to CASSVSALTGDMNTEAFF. Supplemented by reference TRBV9 and TRBJ1-1, the full variable domain reads DSGVTQTPKHLITATGQRVTLRCSPRSGDLSVYWYQQSLDQGLQFLIQYYNGEERAKGNILERFSAQQFPDLHSELNLSSLELGDSALYFCASSVSALTGDMNTEAFFGQGTRLTVV.